This T cell receptor beta chain was documented in a study of graft-versus-host responses after intestinal transplantation. Regarding the study as a whole: Levels of circulating GvH clones at their peak were associated with early post-transplant HvG declines.

This clone was observed a few times. Its antigen is unknown. In germline, CDR1 is LGHNA, CDR2 YSLEER. Trimming took 2 bases from V and 8 from J; bases not matched to a gene: 5. This CDR3 is 15 amino acids long. Sequencing used immunoSEQ multiplex PCR; TCRdb keeps in-frame clones, though not all of them. Counted here are nearly 95,000 clones, approximately 94% occurring once; the ten biggest clones make up roughly 2%. This TCR was sampled from a human donor who received an intestinal transplant. The input for sequencing was unstimulated CD8+ T cells sorted from spleen or lymph node cells, taken before intestinal transplant. The rearrangement links TRBV4-3 to TRBJ2-2; 10 bases align to TRBD2. CDR3 residues: CASSQLAGAGGELFF. In nucleotides, the CDR3 is TGCGCCAGCAGCCAACTAGCGGGGGCGGGGGGGGAGCTGTTTTTT.